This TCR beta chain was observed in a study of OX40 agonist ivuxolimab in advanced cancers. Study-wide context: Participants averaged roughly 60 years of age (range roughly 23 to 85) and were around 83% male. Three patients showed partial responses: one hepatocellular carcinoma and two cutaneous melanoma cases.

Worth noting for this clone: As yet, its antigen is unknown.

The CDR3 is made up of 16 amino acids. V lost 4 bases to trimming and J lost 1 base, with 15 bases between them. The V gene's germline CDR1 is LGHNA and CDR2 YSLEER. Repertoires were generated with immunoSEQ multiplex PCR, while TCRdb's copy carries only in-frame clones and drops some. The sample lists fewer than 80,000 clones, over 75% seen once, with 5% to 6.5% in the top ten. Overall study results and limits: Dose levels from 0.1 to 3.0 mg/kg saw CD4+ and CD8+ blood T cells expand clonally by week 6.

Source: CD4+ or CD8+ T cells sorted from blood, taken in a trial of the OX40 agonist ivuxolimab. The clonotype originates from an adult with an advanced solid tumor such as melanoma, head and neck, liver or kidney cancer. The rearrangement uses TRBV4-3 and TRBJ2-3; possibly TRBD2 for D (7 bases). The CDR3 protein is CASSPGGGGGTDTQYF. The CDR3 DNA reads TGCGCCAGCAGCCCCGGGGGCGGGGGAGGCACAGATACGCAGTATTTT.